The 7 T cell receptor beta chains below were found in one sample sequenced in a study of T cells in Graves' hyperthyroidism and ophthalmopathy (dated 2019 in TCRdb). Library prep was done by multiplex PCR. Sequenced using an Illumina HiSeq 2000. Amplification of TCR beta CDR3 regions was carried out from RNA transcripts. For the first round of RT-PCR on the TCR CDR3, the HTBI primer set was used together with the Qiagen OneStep RT-PCR kit. The public reads were run again by TCRdb, first through fastp at Q25 and then through MiXCR, and only productive beta chains were kept. Rows are unified per CDR3 protein, each entry keeping the most common DNA and genes. This sample holds 500,000 to 650,000 distinct CDR3 sequences; over 15% were observed only once. About 16% of the sample rests with the top ten. The sequencing input was blood. These receptors were collected from a woman aged 18-29 years with Graves' ophthalmopathy.

This chain links TRBV19 with TRBJ2-1; D call uncertain. The CDR3 sequence is 16 residues long. Germline CDR1 and CDR2: LNHDA and SQIVND (reference sequence). V lost 7 bases and J lost 0, with 16 bases in between. The CDR3 bases are TGTGCCAGTACCCGAGCTTACCCGAGCTCCTACAATGAGCAGTTCTTC. Protein: CASTRAYPSSYNEQFF.

There are a few counts of this clonotype. Germline and junction disagree at one end, which may indicate a read error. The V gene is TRBV11-2, the J gene TRBJ2-1, with TRBD2 as a possible D gene (6 bases). In germline, CDR1 is SGHAT, CDR2 FQNNGV. The CDR3 is 14 residues long. CDR3 nucleotide sequence: TGTGCCAGCAGCTTATCAGGGCCCCTTCGGGAGCAGTGCTTC. Translation gives CASSLSGPLREQCF.

Many counts were recorded for this clonotype. This sequence joins TRBV12-3 or TRBV12-4 and TRBJ1-6; 9 bases line up with TRBD1. The length of the CDR3 is 18 residues. The J segment lost 8 bases and the V segment lost 2 bases, leaving 13 bases of the junction unmatched. For the CDR3, the DNA is TGTGCCAGCAGTTTATCCGTGTTGGGGGACAGGGCAGATTCACCCCTCCACTTT. Protein: CASSLSVLGDRADSPLHF.

A note on this clonotype: A read error may produce the germline difference seen at one junction end. The chain is built from TRBV6-5 and TRBJ1-3, with D perhaps matching TRBD1 (6 bases). CDR3 length: 16 residues. The germline gives CDR1 MNHEY, CDR2 SVGAGI. The CDR3 reads CASSYQGRGSGNTIYF. CDR3 coding DNA: TGTGCCAGCAGTTACCAGGGCAGGGGTTCTGGAAACACTATATATTTT.

As concerns this clonotype: A read error may explain this, as a much larger clone is one base away. The chain links TRBV20-1 to TRBJ1-2; D possibly corresponds to TRBD1 (6 bases). Germline V lookup: CDR1 DFQATT, CDR2 SNEGSKA (reference sequence). The CDR3 runs to 12 residues. CDR3 loop: CSASRDNYGYAF. For the CDR3, the DNA is TGCAGTGCTAGTCGGGACAACTATGGCTACGCCTTC.

This sequence joins TRBV5-1 and TRBJ2-7; D not resolved. Germline CDR1 is SGHRS and CDR2 is YFSETQ. The V end lost 1 base, the J end lost 3 bases, and 11 bases lay between the germline ends. The CDR3 is 14 amino acids. CDR3 sequence: CASSLQVGNYEQYF. In DNA, the CDR3 is TGCGCCAGCAGCTTGCAAGTAGGGAACTACGAGCAGTACTTC. The variable domain in full, with the rest retrieved from reference TRBV5-1 and TRBJ2-7, is KAGVTQTPRYLIKTRGQQVTLSCSPISGHRSVSWYQQTPGQGLQFLFEYFSETQRNKGNFPGRFSGRQFSNSRSEMNVSTLELGDSALYLCASSLQVGNYEQYFGPGTRLTVT.

This clonotype was seen repeatedly, ten times or more. This chain uses TRBV2 with TRBJ1-2; D gene unclear. The CDR3 length is 12 residues. Germline V gives CDR1 SNHLY, CDR2 FYNNEI. The V gene lost 2 bases and the J gene lost 5 bases, with 6 bases spanning the gap. CDR3 residues: CASSESEYGYTF. CDR3 in DNA: TGTGCCAGCAGTGAATCTGAGTATGGCTACACCTTC.